This TCR beta chain was recovered during a study of T-cell memory formation after mild COVID-19. The wider study: Clusters of TCRs were largely donor specific. Study-wide findings and caveats: Contracting clones, day 15 to 85, had balanced CD4/CD8, and later expanders favored CD4+.

TCRdb used MiXCR to reprocess the 5' RACE reads, holding one entry per CDR3 protein. The sample carries about 350,000 distinct CDR3 sequences, approximately 15% recorded once. V lost 5 bases and J lost 0; bases outside the gene matches: 7. The CDR3 runs to 17 residues. On this clonotype itself: No antigen is known for it.

The sample taken for sequencing was PBMCs or a T cell subset sorted from them (not recorded which). The TCR was taken from a man between 18 and 29 years old who had mild COVID-19 (a few samples of this study predate the infection). Cell type and time point are not known. The chain recombines TRBV12-3 or TRBV12-4 with TRBJ2-6, with 7 bases identical to TRBD1. CDR3 region: CASSNRGANSGANVLTF. CDR3 DNA sequence: TGTGCCAGCAGTAACAGGGGTGCCAACTCTGGGGCCAACGTCCTGACTTTC.